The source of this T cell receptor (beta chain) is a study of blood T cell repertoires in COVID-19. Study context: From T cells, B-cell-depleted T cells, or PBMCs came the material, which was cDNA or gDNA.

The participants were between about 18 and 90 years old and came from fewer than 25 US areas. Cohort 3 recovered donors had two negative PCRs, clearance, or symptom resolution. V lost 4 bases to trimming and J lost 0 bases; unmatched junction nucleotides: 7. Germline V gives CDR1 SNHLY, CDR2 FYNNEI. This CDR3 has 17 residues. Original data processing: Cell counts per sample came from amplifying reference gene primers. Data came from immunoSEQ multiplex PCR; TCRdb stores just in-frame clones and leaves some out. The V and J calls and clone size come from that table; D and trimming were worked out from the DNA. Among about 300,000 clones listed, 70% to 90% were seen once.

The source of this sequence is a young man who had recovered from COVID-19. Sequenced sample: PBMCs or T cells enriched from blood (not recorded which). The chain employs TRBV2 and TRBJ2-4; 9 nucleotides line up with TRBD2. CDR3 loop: CASSGLAGQLAKNIQYF. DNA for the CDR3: TGTGCCAGCAGTGGTCTAGCGGGGCAACTAGCCAAAAACATTCAGTACTTC. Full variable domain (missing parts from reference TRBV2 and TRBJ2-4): EPEVTQTPSHQVTQMGQEVILRCVPISNHLYFYWYRQILGQKVEFLVSFYNNEISEKSEIFDDQFSVERPDGSNFTLKIRSTKLEDSAMYFCASSGLAGQLAKNIQYFGAGTRLSVL.